The clone carrying this T cell receptor (beta chain) was observed a handful of times. Its target is not known. This entry is derived from a study of STAT5B mutations in CD4+ large granular lymphocyte leukemia. Study-wide background: The CDR3 'QG' motif was associated with a particular HLA allele among healthy donors. Study results and caveats: Patient CD4-sorted repertoires stayed more clonal than healthy ones after leukemic-clone removal.

The CDR3 extends over 13 amino acids. V was clipped by 5 bases and J by 8 bases, with 12 bases between them. Germline V lookup: CDR1 SEHNR, CDR2 FQNEAQ (reference sequence). This was a survey-level run. TCRdb's copy holds only in-frame clones and misses some; the assay was immunoSEQ multiplex PCR. The data contain 20,000 to 25,000 clones, about 79% of them seen just once; the ten biggest clones take up roughly 0.43%. Specimen: CD4+ T cells from blood buffy coats. The clonotype comes from a human donor in good health. V gene TRBV7-9 combines with J gene TRBJ1-4, with D unresolved. The CDR3 spells CASSGSLGEKLFF. The DNA for the CDR3 is TGTGCCAGCAGCGGGTCCTTAGGGGAAAAACTGTTTTTT.